Below are 24 T cell receptor beta chains sequenced from a single sample in a study of cytomegalovirus exposure and HLA in healthy donors. The PCR ran on 60 Vbeta and 13 Jbeta primers. Measured with immunoSEQ multiplex PCR; TCRdb has only the in-frame clones, and not every one. The table records 150,000 to 200,000 clones, around 78% of them present only once. Sequenced: PBMCs. The source of these receptors is a woman aged 40-49 years in good health and CMV-seropositive.

V gene TRBV27 combines with J gene TRBJ1-4; D remains unclear. CDR1 and CDR2 from the germline V gene are MNHEY and SMNVEV (reference sequence). The CDR3 extends over 13 amino acids. Trimming removed 3 bases at V and 5 bases at J, with 7 bases between. Here the CDR3 reads CASSFVYNEKLFF. The DNA of the CDR3 is TGTGCCAGCAGTTTCGTCTACAATGAAAAACTGTTTTTT. The full variable domain, with the rest looked up from reference TRBV27 and TRBJ1-4, is EAQVTQNPRYLITVTGKKLTVTCSQNMNHEYMSWYRQDPGLGLRQIYYSMNVEVTDKGDVPEGYKVSRKEKRNFPLILESPSPNQTSLYFCASSFVYNEKLFFGSGTQLSVL.

The chain carries TRBV29-1 and TRBJ2-7; a weak D match, TRBD2 (6 bases). CDR3 length: 13 residues. V dropped 6 bases and J dropped 7 bases, with 19 bases sitting between them. Germline-derived CDR1 and CDR2 are SQVTM and ANQGSEA. The CDR3 here is CSVREAWLGEQYF. The CDR3 DNA is TGCAGCGTCAGGGAGGCCTGGCTAGGGGAGCAGTACTTC.

This sequence joins TRBV9 and TRBJ2-1, with D possibly TRBD1 on 6 matching bases. Looked up from germline, CDR1 is SGDLS and CDR2 is YYNGEE. V dropped 2 bases and J dropped 0 bases, with 24 bases sitting between them. This CDR3 has 20 amino acids. CDR3 in DNA: TGTGCCAGCAGCGTCAGATTTGTAGGGACACCCAAGAGCTCCTACAATGAGCAGTTCTTC. This encodes CASSVRFVGTPKSSYNEQFF.

The chain links TRBV5-1 to TRBJ2-6, with 9 bases matching TRBD1. Losses at the gene ends were 4 bases for V and 0 bases for J; bases not matched to a gene: 8. Germline CDR1 reads SGHRS; CDR2 reads YFSETQ. The CDR3 has 18 residues. The CDR3 coding sequence is TGCGCCAGCAGCCCTGGCGGGACAGGGACCTCTGGGGCCAACGTCCTGACTTTC. It codes for CASSPGGTGTSGANVLTF.

A note on this clone: The junction does not match germline at one end; this may be a read error. The V call is TRBV5-1, the J call TRBJ2-6; 8 positions agree with TRBD1. Germline V CDR1 and CDR2: SGHRS, YFSETQ. The CDR3 spans 18 residues. The CDR3 DNA reads as TGCGCCAGCAGCTTGTGGGGACAGGTCGGATCTGGGGCCAACGGCCTGACTTTC. Protein: CASSLWGQVGSGANGLTF.

The J gene is TRBJ1-1, the V gene TRBV5-1; 7 bases are shared with TRBD1. The germline V gene encodes CDR1 SGHRS and CDR2 YFSETQ. The CDR3 has 14 amino acids. Losses at the gene ends were 1 base for V and 6 bases for J; bases not matched to a gene: 6. CDR3 region: CASSLKGAEAEAFF. For the CDR3, the DNA is TGCGCCAGCAGCTTGAAGGGGGCCGAGGCTGAAGCTTTCTTT.

The rearrangement links TRBV6-1 to TRBJ1-1, with 9 bases matching TRBD1. The CDR3 consists of 13 residues. The germline V gene has CDR1 MNHNS and CDR2 SASEGT. V dropped 5 bases and J dropped 9; count of bases not matched to a gene: 7. The CDR3 is CASSWPGQGKAFF. The CDR3, as DNA: TGTGCCAGCAGTTGGCCGGGACAGGGAAAAGCTTTCTTT.

The chain joins TRBV2 to TRBJ1-2; possibly TRBD1 for D (5 bases). The germline CDR1 and CDR2 sequences are SNHLY and FYNNEI. V was trimmed by 3 bases and J by 4 bases, leaving 12 bases between them. The CDR3 loop spans 14 amino acids. This chain's CDR3 is CASSDQGAFYGYTF. The CDR3 DNA follows: TGTGCCAGCAGTGATCAAGGGGCCTTCTATGGCTACACCTTC.

V is TRBV5-1 and J is TRBJ1-1; unclear D gene. Germline assignment: CDR1 SGHRS and CDR2 YFSETQ. The V end lost 0 bases, the J end lost 8 bases, and 11 bases lay between the germline ends. The CDR3 runs to 13 residues. CDR3 coding DNA: TGCGCCAGCAGCTTGGCCGGAGCCGAGGAAGCTTTCTTT. As protein: CASSLAGAEEAFF.

The chain combines TRBV4-1 with TRBJ1-5; TRBD1 is a possible D gene (5 bases). This CDR3 is 16 amino acids long. Germline V gives CDR1 MGHRA, CDR2 YSYEKL. V gave up 0 bases and J gave up 7 bases, with 16 bases separating them. CDR3: CASSQEGIQRGQPQHF. Written as DNA, the CDR3 is TGCGCCAGCAGCCAAGAAGGGATTCAAAGGGGACAGCCCCAGCATTTT.

The chain combines TRBV20-1 with TRBJ1-1; no reliable D call. Trimming took off 3 bases at V and 6 bases at J, with 8 bases between the two ends. This CDR3 is 11 amino acids long. Germline V lookup: CDR1 DFQATT, CDR2 SNEGSKA (reference sequence). CDR3 bases: TGCAGTGCTAGCCCGGGTGCTGAAGCTTTCTTT. Translation: CSASPGAEAFF.

V is TRBV5-1 and J is TRBJ1-6; TRBD1 might be the D (5 bases). Between the trimmed V and J ends, which lost 0 bases and 4 bases, there was a span of 14 bases. Looked up from germline, CDR1 is SGHRS and CDR2 is YFSETQ. The CDR3 totals 17 residues. The CDR3 reads CASSLEGTSTYNSPLHF. The CDR3 nucleotides are TGCGCCAGCAGCTTGGAGGGGACTTCAACATATAATTCACCCCTCCACTTT.

This clone came up a few times. The rearrangement uses TRBV11-2 and TRBJ1-2, with D hard to call. The CDR3 covers 13 residues. The V gene lost 0 bases and the J gene lost 7 bases, with 9 bases spanning the gap. Germline-derived CDR1 and CDR2 are SGHAT and FQNNGV. Here the CDR3 DNA reads TGTGCCAGCAGCTTAGATGGCGGTAGTGGCTACACCTTC. It codes for CASSLDGGSGYTF.

The J gene is TRBJ2-7, the V gene TRBV30, with D perhaps matching TRBD2 (6 bases). The length of the CDR3 is 12 residues. V lost 5 bases, J lost 6 bases, and 14 bases lay in between. CDR1 is GTSNPN and CDR2 is SVGIG in the germline V gene (reference sequence). The CDR3 sequence: CAWSPRGFEQYF. The CDR3, as DNA: TGTGCCTGGTCCCCCCGGGGGTTCGAGCAGTACTTC.

V is TRBV7-8 and J is TRBJ1-6, with unresolved D. Germline V gives CDR1 SGHVS, CDR2 FQNEAQ. V was cut by 2 bases and J by 7 bases, with 9 bases left in between. CDR3 length equals 14 residues. The CDR3 spells CASSLLPGNSPLHF. As DNA, the CDR3 is TGTGCCAGCAGCTTATTGCCGGGGAATTCACCCCTCCACTTT.

The rearrangement joins TRBV7-8 to TRBJ1-1; D unclear. CDR1 and CDR2 (germline): SGHVS, FQNEAQ. Trimming cost V 5 bases and J 11 bases, with 21 bases left between them. CDR3 length: 14 residues. CDR3 coding DNA: TGTGCCAGCAGCCCCCAACCCCTCAGATCTCTCGCTTTCTTT. Protein: CASSPQPLRSLAFF.

This rearrangement joins TRBV19 to TRBJ1-5, with D hard to call. Germline lookup yields CDR1 LNHDA and CDR2 SQIVND (reference sequence). This CDR3 is built from 16 residues. V was pared by 2 bases and J by 2 bases, with 13 bases between. CDR3 DNA: TGTGCCAGTAGTATATCGGGAGGGTCAGGCAATCAGCCCCAGCATTTT. Protein sequence: CASSISGGSGNQPQHF.

This rearrangement joins TRBV6-4 to TRBJ1-4; 7 bases align to TRBD1. The trim removed 5 bases at V and 7 bases at J, leaving 19 bases unmatched. This CDR3 has 18 amino acids. Germline CDR1 is MRHNA and CDR2 is SNTAGT. The DNA of the CDR3 is TGTGCCAGCAGTCGAACCCGACAGGGTGACTGTCGCGTTGAAAAACTGTTTTTT. Amino acid sequence: CASSRTRQGDCRVEKLFF.

The chain uses TRBV18 and TRBJ2-3; a weak D match, TRBD1 (6 bases). V dropped 6 bases and J dropped 7 bases, with 14 bases sitting between them. Germline-derived CDR1 and CDR2 are KGHSH and LQKENI. This CDR3 is 13 amino acids long. CDR3 protein: CASSRTEANTQYF. CDR3 sequence (DNA): TGTGCCAGCTCGCGGACAGAAGCCAATACGCAGTATTTT.

The chain recombines TRBV4-1 with TRBJ2-2, with D maybe TRBD2 (5 bases). The germline gives CDR1 MGHRA, CDR2 YSYEKL. The germline V and J ends were trimmed by 1 base and 4 bases, with 10 bases remaining between them. The CDR3 sequence is 15 residues long. The CDR3 coding sequence is TGCGCCAGCAGCCAAGGGGCTAGCTCCACCGGGGAGCTGTTTTTT. Amino acids: CASSQGASSTGELFF.

This sequence joins TRBV19 and TRBJ1-4; 7 bases match TRBD1. CDR1 and CDR2 from the germline V gene are LNHDA and SQIVND (reference sequence). The CDR3 runs 12 residues. The V gene end was trimmed by 3 bases and the J gene end by 14 bases; junction bases not matched to a gene: 6. The CDR3 sequence is CASSIFGGQLFF. CDR3 bases: TGTGCCAGTAGTATCTTTGGGGGACAGCTGTTTTTT. The variable domain in full, completed from reference TRBV19 and TRBJ1-4, reads DGGITQSPKYLFRKEGQNVTLSCEQNLNHDAMYWYRQDPGQGLRLIYYSQIVNDFQKGDIAEGYSVSREKKESFPLTVTSAQKNPTAFYLCASSIFGGQLFFGSGTQLSVL.

To note about this clone: Within the sample, other DNA sequences also encode this same CDR3. The V gene is TRBV5-6, the J gene TRBJ2-6; D ambiguous. V dropped 2 bases and J dropped 1 base, with 7 bases sitting between them. This CDR3 contains 15 residues. Germline V gives CDR1 SGHDT, CDR2 YYEEEE. The CDR3 loop is CASSFATSGANVLTF. CDR3 coding DNA: TGTGCCAGCAGCTTCGCGACATCTGGGGCCAACGTCCTGACTTTC. The variable domain in full, completed from reference TRBV5-6 and TRBJ2-6, reads DAGVTQSPTHLIKTRGQQVTLRCSPKSGHDTVSWYQQALGQGPQFIFQYYEEEERQRGNFPDRFSGHQFPNYSSELNVNALLLGDSALYLCASSFATSGANVLTFGAGSRLTVL.

The chain employs TRBV29-1 and TRBJ1-2; the D is unclear. The CDR3 length is 11 residues. CDR1 is SQVTM and CDR2 is ANQGSEA in the germline V gene. The germline V and J ends were trimmed by 3 bases and 6 bases, with 8 bases remaining between them. This CDR3 reads CSVERDNGYTF. The CDR3 DNA follows: TGCAGCGTTGAGAGAGACAATGGCTACACCTTC.

The genes are TRBV2 and TRBJ2-1; D is possibly TRBD2 (6 bases). Germline V gives CDR1 SNHLY, CDR2 FYNNEI. The CDR3 extends over 12 amino acids. V was trimmed by 4 bases and J by 9 bases, leaving 10 bases between them. The CDR3: CASSARGTEQFF. CDR3 DNA: TGTGCCAGCAGTGCTCGGGGGACTGAGCAGTTCTTC.